The clone carrying this TCR beta chain occurred a few times. This entry is derived from a study of blood T cell repertoires in COVID-19. The wider study: Samples came from the United States, Italy and Spain, spanning acute and convalescent COVID-19.

CDR1 and CDR2 from the germline V gene are SNHLY and FYNNEI. This CDR3 is 13 amino acids long. Trimming pared 0 bases from V and 7 bases from J, leaving 10 bases between. Using immunoSEQ multiplex PCR, the repertoire was profiled, and TCRdb retains in-frame clones only, with some absent. The sample holds about 230,000 clones, about 90% seen once. The V and J genes are TRBV2 and TRBJ2-7; maybe TRBD1 (5 bases). The TCR originated in a woman aged 60-75 years with acute or convalescent COVID-19. The specimen sequenced was peripheral blood. CDR3 in DNA: TGTGCCAGCAGTGAAGCGGAGTCAGGGGAGCAGTACTTC. This translates into CASSEAESGEQYF.